The present T cell receptor beta chain was sequenced within a study of shared clonotypes between healthy human individuals. Note on this clone: Its target is not known.

CD8 cells classed as naive were CD45RO-negative and positively selected for CCR7, excluding terminally differentiated effector memory CD45RA+ cells. Original processing methods: Filtering differed since immunoSEQ provided only junctions, with no quality scores. Clones were sequenced by immunoSEQ multiplex PCR, and TCRdb holds only the in-frame ones, with some missing. Clonal size and the V and J genes are those of that table, whereas D and trimming came from the DNA. The sample consists of some 2,100,000 clones, about 93% of them appearing once. Study results and limitations: Approximately 4.6% of naive CD4 clonotypes were shared across four donors.

V dropped 6 bases and J dropped 6 bases, with 15 bases sitting between them. Germline V gene data show CDR1 as MNHNS and CDR2 as SASEGT. This CDR3 has 13 residues. Sequencing used naive CD8+ T cells from PBMCs. This chain joins TRBV6-1 and TRBJ2-7; no reliable D call. This sequence originates from a man younger than 35 in good health. Some clones in this sample may be carry-over from other donors' samples. The CDR3 DNA sequence: TGTGCCAGCAGGGAGTGGGTGTCAGTCGAGCAGTACTTC. Translating it yields CASREWVSVEQYF.